What follows describes a single T cell receptor beta chain. Antigen: not known. This entry belongs to a study of cytomegalovirus exposure and HLA in healthy donors. Study-wide context: Among the approximately 410 genotyped donors, around 81% were placed in the Caucasian-associated ancestry cluster. Points from the study as a whole: Most TCR sequences showed up rarely, but some public TCRs showed up in many donors.

CDR1 and CDR2 (germline): LGHNA, YSLEER. Between the trimmed V and J ends, which lost 3 bases and 8 bases, there was a span of 25 bases. The CDR3 consists of 18 residues. Use of 60 Vbeta and 13 Jbeta primers characterized the PCR. Assay: immunoSEQ multiplex PCR; the TCRdb copy retains only in-frame clones and omits some. The sample shows 200,000 or so clones, 77% of them seen only once. The sample consisted of PBMCs. This clonotype was obtained from a woman in her twenties or thirties in good health and CMV-seropositive. The V call is TRBV4-3, the J call TRBJ1-4, with TRBD1 as a possible D gene (6 bases). DNA for the CDR3: TGCGCCAGCAGCCATCTCGGTTTAGGGGGAGGGGTAGAAGAAAAACTGTTTTTT. It encodes CASSHLGLGGGVEEKLFF.